One and the same sample provided the 32 T cell receptor beta chains below, sequenced in a study of CD8 T cells in seronegative destructive rheumatoid arthritis. The repertoire was sequenced with immunoSEQ multiplex PCR; TCRdb's copy has only in-frame clones and lacks some. Counted here are roughly 13,000 clones, 75% to 90% occurring once; the ten biggest clones make up around 28%. Sequencing was done on a sample of CD8+ T cells from blood. These receptors originate from a woman between 25 and 49 years old with seronegative destructive rheumatoid arthritis.

V and J are TRBV6-1 and TRBJ1-5; 9 bases align to TRBD1. The germline CDR1 and CDR2 sequences are MNHNS and SASEGT. V gave up 4 bases and J gave up 2 bases; unmatched junction bases: 9. The CDR3 runs 17 residues. The CDR3 DNA follows: TGTGCCAGCAGTGGGGACAGGGCGCGTTGGGGCAATCAGCCCCAGCATTTT. This gives the protein CASSGDRARWGNQPQHF.

The chain recombines TRBV6-1 with TRBJ1-2; possible D gene TRBD1, 6 bases. This CDR3 contains 14 residues. From germline, CDR1 is MNHNS and CDR2 SASEGT. Trimming left V 6 bases short and J 5 bases short, with 16 bases between. The CDR3 nucleotides are TGTGCCAGCAGCCTATGGACAGCCCCATATGGCTACACCTTC. Translated, it gives CASSLWTAPYGYTF.

The J gene is TRBJ1-6, the V gene TRBV29-1; D perhaps matches TRBD1 (6 bases). The V gene lost 4 bases and the J gene lost 10 bases, with 17 bases spanning the gap. CDR3 length: 14 residues. The germline CDR1 and CDR2 sequences are SQVTM and ANQGSEA. The CDR3 is CSVVQGNKRSPLHF. Here the CDR3 DNA reads TGCAGCGTTGTCCAGGGGAACAAGAGGTCACCCCTCCACTTT. The full variable domain, its missing parts supplied by reference TRBV29-1 and TRBJ1-6, is SAVISQKPSRDICQRGTSLTIQCQVDSQVTMMFWYRQQPGQSLTLIATANQGSEATYESGFVIDKFPISRPNLTFSTLTVSNMSPEDSSIYLCSVVQGNKRSPLHFGNGTRLTVT.

The chain has TRBV27 and TRBJ2-4, with 7 bases identical to TRBD1. The V and J ends lost 2 bases and 3 bases, in that order; junction bases with no gene match: 4. The CDR3 is made up of 15 amino acids. The germline CDR1 and CDR2 sequences are MNHEY and SMNVEV (reference sequence). The DNA of the CDR3 is TGTGCCAGCAGTTTAGCCGGGACAGTCAAAAACATTCAGTACTTC. Its protein is CASSLAGTVKNIQYF.

The rearrangement links TRBV7-6 to TRBJ1-2, with no clear D. CDR3 length: 13 residues. Per germline, CDR1 SGHVS and CDR2 FNYEAQ. Trimming removed 2 bases at V and 2 bases at J, with 6 bases between. CDR3: CASSLHQNYGYTF. The CDR3 bases are TGTGCCAGCAGCTTACACCAGAACTATGGCTACACCTTC.

There are a few counts of this clone. The chain employs TRBV4-1 and TRBJ2-7, with 9 bases identical to TRBD1. The CDR3 contains 16 residues. Germline V gene data show CDR1 as MGHRA and CDR2 as YSYEKL. The J segment lost 5 bases and the V segment lost 1 base, leaving 9 bases of the junction unmatched. The CDR3 here is CASSQGWAGQGDEQYF. The CDR3 DNA follows: TGCGCCAGCAGCCAAGGTTGGGCGGGACAGGGCGACGAGCAGTACTTC.

The rearrangement uses TRBV7-2 and TRBJ2-3; 8 bases match TRBD2. Germline V gives CDR1 SGHTA, CDR2 FQGNSA. V lost 3 bases and J lost 4; bases outside the gene matches: 6. The CDR3 extends over 15 amino acids. CDR3 protein: CASSFLRGGPDTQYF. The CDR3 nucleotides read TGTGCCAGCAGCTTTTTACGGGGGGGCCCAGATACGCAGTATTTT.

Only one count was recorded for this clone. This sequence joins TRBV29-1 and TRBJ2-1; unclear D gene. Germline CDR1 and CDR2: SQVTM and ANQGSEA. This CDR3 region has 13 residues. Trimming shortened V by 6 bases and J by 1 base, and 10 bases separated the two germline ends. The DNA of the CDR3 is TGCAGCGTGTGGGCCGATTCCTACAATGAGCAGTTCTTC. Translation gives CSVWADSYNEQFF.

The rearrangement links TRBV6-1 to TRBJ1-6; 9 nucleotides agree with TRBD1. The CDR3 extends over 14 amino acids. Germline CDR1 reads MNHNS; CDR2 reads SASEGT. J gave up 5 bases and V 6 bases, and 2 bases lay outside the gene matches. The DNA of the CDR3 is TGTGCCAGCAGAAGGACAGGGGATAATTCACCCCTCCACTTT. Translated: CASRRTGDNSPLHF.

The V and J genes are TRBV6-5 and TRBJ2-4; D is perhaps TRBD2 (5 bases). CDR1 and CDR2 from the germline V gene are MNHEY and SVGAGI. The CDR3 length is 15 residues. Trimming removed 6 bases from V and 8 bases from J, with 20 bases in between. This CDR3 reads CASRPGVGVADIQYF. The CDR3 nucleotides are TGTGCCAGCAGGCCCGGGGTCGGGGTCGCGGACATTCAGTACTTC.

The rearrangement links TRBV6-1 to TRBJ2-5, with 8 nucleotides matching TRBD2. The CDR3 has 16 amino acids. V shed 2 bases and J 2 bases; nucleotides not matched to a gene: 7. Germline CDR1 and CDR2: MNHNS and SASEGT. CDR3 DNA sequence: TGTGCCAGCAGTGAACAAAGCGGGGGCTTTCAAGAGACCCAGTACTTC. Translation: CASSEQSGGFQETQYF.

This chain joins TRBV28 and TRBJ1-2; 9 bases line up with TRBD1. V lost 4 bases, J lost 6 bases, and 12 bases stayed unmatched. CDR1 is MDHEN and CDR2 is SYDVKM in the germline V gene. The CDR3 consists of 16 residues. Here the CDR3 reads CASSSFRDRVTDGYTF. The DNA for the CDR3 is TGTGCCAGCAGTTCTTTCCGGGACAGGGTAACCGATGGCTACACCTTC.

This clone turned up a few times. This chain joins TRBV27 and TRBJ2-1; 13 positions agree with TRBD2. The CDR3 contains 17 residues. The germline CDR1 and CDR2 sequences are MNHEY and SMNVEV (reference sequence). Unmatched junction bases numbered 7, after V lost 5 bases and J lost 3 bases. The CDR3 sequence: CASSGGTSGVDYNEQFF. The DNA of the CDR3 is TGTGCCAGCAGTGGGGGGACTAGCGGGGTTGACTACAATGAGCAGTTCTTC.

The rearrangement uses TRBV28 and TRBJ1-1; TRBD1 is a possible D gene (6 bases). V lost 6 bases and J lost 0, with 17 bases in between. The CDR3 consists of 16 residues. Germline V gives CDR1 MDHEN, CDR2 SYDVKM. The CDR3 spells CASSPFRGRVNTEAFF. In DNA form, the CDR3 reads TGTGCCAGCAGCCCCTTCAGGGGCCGCGTGAACACTGAAGCTTTCTTT.

The chain is built from TRBV4-1 and TRBJ2-1; 12 bases line up with TRBD2. Losses at the gene ends were 2 bases for V and 8 bases for J; bases not matched to a gene: 13. This CDR3 contains 18 residues. Germline V CDR1 and CDR2: MGHRA, YSYEKL. The CDR3 loop is CASSQFLMASGGVDEQFF. The CDR3 nucleotides are TGCGCCAGCAGCCAATTCCTAATGGCTAGCGGGGGGGTTGATGAGCAGTTCTTC.

The J gene is TRBJ2-3, the V gene TRBV4-1, with 12 bases fitting TRBD2. The CDR3 runs 20 residues. V lost 0 bases and J lost 0; bases outside the gene matches: 10. CDR1 and CDR2 (germline): MGHRA, YSYEKL. The CDR3 spells CASSQEGGLLAGGSTDTQYF. The CDR3 DNA sequence: TGCGCCAGCAGCCAAGAAGGCGGTCTGCTAGCGGGGGGGAGCACAGATACGCAGTATTTT.

The V and J genes are TRBV30 and TRBJ1-1; D gene unclear. Trimming stripped 3 bases from V and 7 bases from J, with 12 bases between. Germline values: CDR1 GTSNPN, CDR2 SVGIG (reference sequence). The CDR3 spans 12 residues. Here the CDR3 DNA reads TGTGCCTGGAGGATAAGCACGGGTGAAGCTTTCTTT. The encoded protein is CAWRISTGEAFF.

V gene TRBV2 combines with J gene TRBJ1-2, with TRBD1 matching over 9 bases. The V segment lost 6 bases and the J segment 3 bases; nucleotides outside the gene matches: 8. This CDR3 has 15 residues. Germline V gives CDR1 SNHLY, CDR2 FYNNEI. Here the CDR3 reads CASSDGQGLDYGYTF. CDR3 nucleotide sequence: TGTGCCAGCAGCGATGGACAGGGGCTTGACTATGGCTACACCTTC.

A single count supports this clone. The genes are TRBV4-1 and TRBJ2-5; D is possibly TRBD2 (6 bases). V was clipped by 8 bases and J by 1 base, with 11 bases between them. This CDR3 spans 13 amino acids. CDR1 and CDR2 from the germline V gene are MGHRA and YSYEKL. The CDR3 DNA is TGCGCCAGCGGGCGGGGACCCCAAGAGACCCAGTACTTC. Protein: CASGRGPQETQYF.

The chain carries TRBV4-1 and TRBJ2-1, with D perhaps TRBD1 (5 bases). This CDR3 spans 15 amino acids. The germline gives CDR1 MGHRA, CDR2 YSYEKL. The V and J ends lost 2 bases and 0 bases respectively, with 8 bases between them. CDR3 sequence (DNA): TGCGCCAGCAGCCAAAGGGGCGTCTCCTACAATGAGCAGTTCTTC. As protein: CASSQRGVSYNEQFF.

The chain links TRBV28 to TRBJ2-5; D perhaps matches TRBD2 (7 bases). This CDR3 is built from 14 residues. Germline assignment: CDR1 MDHEN and CDR2 SYDVKM. Trimming removed 4 bases at V and 3 bases at J, with 12 bases between. The CDR3 nucleotides are TGTGCCAGCAGTTCGGAGGGGGGGGAAGAGACCCAGTACTTC. Translating it yields CASSSEGGEETQYF.

The chain employs TRBV4-1 and TRBJ2-1; the D gene is possibly TRBD1 (5 bases). CDR1 MGHRA and CDR2 YSYEKL come from the germline V gene. Trimming pared 0 bases from V and 6 bases from J, leaving 12 bases between. The CDR3 spans 15 residues. The CDR3 spells CASSQEDSGSNEQFF. DNA of the CDR3: TGCGCCAGCAGCCAAGAGGATTCAGGGTCCAATGAGCAGTTCTTC.

The chain carries TRBV28 and TRBJ1-1; perhaps TRBD1 as D (5 bases). V dropped 3 bases and J dropped 0 bases, with 8 bases sitting between them. This CDR3 is built from 14 residues. Germline CDR1 MDHEN, CDR2 SYDVKM. The CDR3 nucleotides read TGTGCCAGCAGTTTGGGGGAGGTGAACACTGAAGCTTTCTTT. Protein product: CASSLGEVNTEAFF.

The V and J genes are TRBV4-1 and TRBJ1-2; 8 nucleotides agree with TRBD1. The CDR3 extends over 15 amino acids. Per the germline V gene, CDR1 is MGHRA and CDR2 is YSYEKL. J lost 4 bases, V lost 0 bases, and 4 bases had no gene match. DNA for the CDR3: TGCGCCAGCAGCCAAGACAGGGGGCACGTCTATGGCTACACCTTC. Amino acids: CASSQDRGHVYGYTF.

This sequence joins TRBV29-1 and TRBJ2-2, with D perhaps TRBD2 (6 bases). The CDR3 covers 12 residues. Germline lookup yields CDR1 SQVTM and CDR2 ANQGSEA. Trimming took 5 bases from V and 8 from J, leaving 12 bases between them. This CDR3 is CSVLGTFGELFF. The DNA for the CDR3 is TGCAGCGTTTTAGGGACTTTTGGGGAGCTGTTTTTT.

This chain joins TRBV6-5 and TRBJ1-6, with 9 bases matching TRBD1. V shed 4 bases and J 10 bases; nucleotides not matched to a gene: 8. CDR1 and CDR2 from the germline V gene are MNHEY and SVGAGI. This CDR3 spans 15 amino acids. The CDR3 DNA reads as TGTGCCAGCAGTTCAGGACAGGGGACCGGATCACCCCTCCACTTT. Translating gives CASSSGQGTGSPLHF.

The rearrangement links TRBV9 to TRBJ2-2; a weak D match, TRBD2 (6 bases). The CDR3 consists of 14 residues. The V gene's germline CDR1 is SGDLS and CDR2 YYNGEE. V lost 6 bases, J lost 0 bases, and 9 bases lay in between. In DNA form, the CDR3 reads TGTGCCAGCAACCGGGGGTCGAACACCGGGGAGCTGTTTTTT. Protein product: CASNRGSNTGELFF.

The J gene is TRBJ2-3, the V gene TRBV28; TRBD2 aligns across 12 bases. V dropped 5 bases and J dropped 5; count of bases not matched to a gene: 8. Germline loops: CDR1 MDHEN, CDR2 SYDVKM. This CDR3 region has 16 residues. The CDR3 is CASSPTLAGGRDTQYF. The CDR3 bases are TGTGCCAGCAGTCCGACACTAGCGGGGGGCCGAGATACGCAGTATTTT. The full variable domain, completed using reference TRBV28 and TRBJ2-3, is DVKVTQSSRYLVKRTGEKVFLECVQDMDHENMFWYRQDPGLGLRLIYFSYDVKMKEKGDIPEGYSVSREKKERFSLILESASTNQTSMYLCASSPTLAGGRDTQYFGPGTRLTVL.

The chain joins TRBV7-9 to TRBJ2-3, with D perhaps TRBD2 (6 bases). Trimming removed 5 bases at V and 4 bases at J, with 13 bases between. The V gene's germline CDR1 is SEHNR and CDR2 FQNEAQ (reference sequence). The CDR3 has 14 amino acids. CDR3 sequence (DNA): TGTGCCAGCAGCAAGACATCGGGGGCAGATACGCAGTATTTT. Translation gives CASSKTSGADTQYF.

This chain joins TRBV7-3 and TRBJ2-1; tentatively, D is TRBD1 (6 bases). Looked up from germline, CDR1 is SGHTA and CDR2 is FQGTGA. The CDR3 runs 12 residues. Trimming took off 5 bases at V and 9 bases at J, with 11 bases between the two ends. CDR3 in amino acids: CASSQGFGEQFF. The CDR3 nucleotides read TGTGCCAGCAGCCAGGGGTTCGGTGAGCAGTTCTTC.

The chain carries TRBV7-9 and TRBJ2-1, with 11 bases matching TRBD1. J gave up 8 bases and V 3 bases, and 6 bases lay outside the gene matches. Germline V CDR1 and CDR2: SEHNR, FQNEAQ (reference sequence). CDR3 length equals 15 residues. DNA of the CDR3: TGTGCCAGCAGCTTCGGGGGACAGGGGGGTGATGAGCAGTTCTTC. Translation gives CASSFGGQGGDEQFF.

The table lists this clone with a few counts. V usage is TRBV29-1 and J usage is TRBJ2-7; 7 positions match TRBD1. Germline V gene sequence: CDR1 SQVTM, CDR2 ANQGSEA. The CDR3 has 13 residues. The ends lost 3 bases at V and 0 bases at J; junction bases unmatched: 2. CDR3 loop: CSVDPGGSYEQYF. The CDR3 nucleotides read TGCAGCGTTGATCCAGGGGGCTCCTACGAGCAGTACTTC.